The rows below give T cell receptor beta chains drawn from one sample of a study of cytomegalovirus exposure and HLA in healthy donors. The method was immunoSEQ multiplex PCR; TCRdb's version includes in-frame clones alone and lacks a portion of them. The sample records 150,000 to 200,000 clones, roughly 80% being singletons. Sample: PBMCs. These receptors were collected from a male donor in good health and CMV-seronegative. CDR3s include the opening cysteine and the closing phenylalanine or tryptophan. A D gene is named only where the DNA matches it firmly. Clone size is shown for a subset of rows, as once, few, many or a class of expanded clone.

size | J | V | D | CDR3 | DNA
. | TRBJ1-1 | TRBV6-5 | . | CASSYDISTEAFF | TGTGCCAGCAGTTACGATATTAGCACTGAAGCTTTCTTT
. | TRBJ2-3 | TRBV9 | TRBD2 | CASSVFAGVSDTQYF | TGTGCCAGCAGCGTATTTGCGGGAGTGTCCGATACGCAGTATTTT
. | TRBJ1-2 | TRBV2 | . | CASRHPGAGVNYGYTF | TGTGCCAGCAGACACCCAGGGGCCGGGGTAAACTATGGCTACACCTTC
. | TRBJ1-2 | TRBV7-2 | TRBD1 | CASTFSDRARGYTF | TGTGCCAGCACCTTCTCCGACAGGGCGCGGGGCTACACCTTC
. | TRBJ2-3 | TRBV13 | TRBD2 | CASSLEALAGGFTDTQYF | TGTGCCAGCAGCTTAGAAGCGCTAGCGGGGGGTTTCACAGATACGCAGTATTTT
. | TRBJ2-1 | TRBV9 | TRBD2 | CASSVVGSGSFSSYNEQFF | TGTGCCAGCAGCGTAGTCGGTAGCGGGAGCTTTAGCTCCTACAATGAGCAGTTCTTC
. | TRBJ1-1 | TRBV7-6 | TRBD1 | CASSPRQGRGPGAEAFF | TGTGCCAGCAGCCCTAGACAGGGGCGGGGCCCGGGCGCTGAAGCTTTCTTT
. | TRBJ2-7 | TRBV27 | TRBD2 | CASSLWASGTYEQYF | TGTGCCAGCAGTTTATGGGCTAGCGGTACCTACGAGCAGTACTTC
. | TRBJ1-2 | TRBV2 | . | CASSEVGEGLKYGYTF | TGTGCCAGCAGTGAAGTCGGTGAGGGTCTAAAATATGGCTACACCTTC
few | TRBJ2-7 | TRBV7-9 | TRBD1 | CASSTQGTSYEQYF | TGTGCCAGCAGCACACAGGGGACCTCCTACGAGCAGTACTTC
. | TRBJ2-3 | TRBV21-1 | . | CASTGLAGGLPDTQYF | TGTGCCAGCACCGGCTTAGCGGGGGGGCTGCCAGATACGCAGTATTTT
. | TRBJ1-6 | TRBV14 | . | CASSQDLGGFPPLHF | TGTGCCAGCAGCCAAGATCTTGGGGGGTTCCCACCCCTCCACTTT
. | TRBJ2-1 | TRBV25-1 | TRBD2 | CASTHTMGGINEQFF | TGTGCCAGCACCCACACGATGGGGGGGATCAATGAGCAGTTCTTC
once | TRBJ1-6 | TRBV4-3 | . | CASSQDLGGSSPLHF | TGCGCCAGCAGCCAAGATCTCGGGGGTAGTTCACCCCTCCACTTT